This T cell receptor (beta chain) stems from a study of beta chain features in type 1 diabetes. Whole-study findings and limits: Significant though moderate, a shortening of TCRB CDR3s appeared in all four CD4+ subsets of Type 1 diabetes patients.

Sorting with CD45RO/CCR7/CD25/CD127/CD95/CD27 yielded naive, central memory, regulatory and stem-like memory CD4+ cells. In germline, CDR1 is GTSNPN, CDR2 SVGIG (reference sequence). Trimming left V 3 bases short and J 4 bases short, with 15 bases between. CDR3 length: 15 amino acids. Since all of the isolated RNA was reverse transcribed, expressed TCRB transcripts were what got sequenced. Sequencing used immunoSEQ multiplex PCR; TCRdb keeps in-frame clones, though not all of them. The sample lists about 140,000 clones; about 12% were seen once. This clone was counted between two and nine times. Its cognate antigen is unknown.

The chain joins TRBV30 to TRBJ2-2; TRBD2 is a possible D gene (6 bases). The sequenced sample was central memory CD4+ T cells from blood. The sequence was obtained from a man in his late teens or twenties with type 1 diabetes. The CDR3 nucleotides are TGTGCCTGGAGGGATTCCGGGACTCCCACCGGGGAGCTGTTTTTT. Its translation is CAWRDSGTPTGELFF.